The 28 T cell receptor beta chains given below trace back to one sample, sequenced in a study of blood T cells in healthy people across ages. Combining a sample-barcoded 5' primer with a J-beta primer mix, a second PCR ran for roughly 7 to 12 cycles. TCRdb reprocessed the 5' RACE reads via MiXCR and lists one record per CDR3 protein. The sample lists over 950,000 distinct CDR3 sequences, more than 30% occurring once. The sequencing sample was made of blood. The receptors come from a man between 18 and 35 years old in good health.

At least ten counts were recorded for this clonotype. The rearrangement links TRBV27 to TRBJ1-1; 8 nucleotides match TRBD1. Germline trimming cut 7 bases from V and 1 base from J; bases unmatched to any gene: 2. The length of the CDR3 is 13 residues. Germline lookup yields CDR1 MNHEY and CDR2 SMNVEV (reference sequence). CDR3 amino acids: CASTGQGNTEAFF. In DNA form, the CDR3 reads TGTGCCAGCACCGGACAGGGGAACACTGAAGCTTTCTTT.

This clonotype was counted between two and nine times. The V call is TRBV20-1, the J call TRBJ1-6; TRBD1 agrees at 10 bases. The CDR3 runs to 15 residues. Per germline, CDR1 DFQATT and CDR2 SNEGSKA (reference sequence). Germline trimming cut 1 base from V and 7 bases from J; bases unmatched to any gene: 4. CDR3 sequence (DNA): TGCAGTGCTAGAGTTCGGGACAGGGGAAATTCACCCCTCCACTTT. This sequence encodes CSARVRDRGNSPLHF.

This clonotype occurred many times. The V gene is TRBV6-4, the J gene TRBJ2-3; D gene unclear. Germline V gives CDR1 MRHNA, CDR2 SNTAGT. The V and J ends lost 0 bases and 1 base respectively, with 5 bases between them. CDR3 length equals 14 residues. CDR3 nucleotide sequence: TGTGCCAGCAGTGACTCGGCTGGCACAGATACGCAGTATTTT. This codes for CASSDSAGTDTQYF.

Comments on this clonotype: A read error may explain this, as a much larger clone is one base away. The chain has TRBV27 and TRBJ1-5; 8 bases map to TRBD1. V lost 5 bases, J lost 7 bases, and 7 bases stayed unmatched. The germline gives CDR1 MNHEY, CDR2 SMNVEV (reference sequence). CDR3 length: 14 residues. The CDR3 loop is CASSARQGNQPQHF. The CDR3 DNA reads TGTGCCAGCAGTGCTCGACAGGGGAACCAGCCCCAGCATTTT.

This chain links TRBV4-1 with TRBJ1-5; no definite D call. The CDR3 runs 15 residues. Trimming shortened V by 0 bases and J by 7 bases, and 13 bases separated the two germline ends. Germline loops: CDR1 MGHRA, CDR2 YSYEKL. In DNA form, the CDR3 reads TGCGCCAGCAGCCAAGATTACCATATCGGGCAGCCCCAGCATTTT. Protein sequence: CASSQDYHIGQPQHF.

This clonotype was detected a few times. This sequence joins TRBV7-2 and TRBJ2-7, with a weak D call TRBD1 (5 bases). V lost 5 bases and J lost 1, with 18 bases in between. Germline assignment: CDR1 SGHTA and CDR2 FQGNSA. CDR3 size: 16 residues. DNA of the CDR3: TGTGCCAGCAGCCCAAAAGGGCTACAGGCATCCTACGAGCAGTACTTC. As protein: CASSPKGLQASYEQYF.

Only a few counts were recorded for this clonotype. This chain joins TRBV5-1 and TRBJ1-2, with D possibly being TRBD1 (5 bases). The germline V gene encodes CDR1 SGHRS and CDR2 YFSETQ. The CDR3 has 13 residues. Between the trimmed V and J ends, which lost 10 bases and 4 bases, there was a span of 17 bases. For the CDR3, the DNA is TGCGCCTCGGCATTGACAGCCGGCTATGGCTACACCTTC. It is translated as CASALTAGYGYTF.

This clonotype was found a few times. One base away lies a much larger clone, so this may be a sequencing read error. The chain combines TRBV29-1 with TRBJ1-5; no firm D call. The germline CDR1 and CDR2 sequences are SQVTM and ANQGSEA. This CDR3 spans 15 amino acids. Trimming stripped 4 bases from V and 2 bases from J, with 15 bases between. CDR3 nucleotides: TGCAGCGTTGCGGACGGGCGTATTGGCAATCAGCCCCAGCATTTT. It specifies CSVADGRIGNQPQHF.

This clonotype appeared a few times. The chain is built from TRBV4-1 and TRBJ1-1, with a tentative D call TRBD1 (6 bases). The CDR3 extends over 16 amino acids. The V end was cut by 2 bases, the J end by 0 bases, with 13 bases between. Germline V gene sequence: CDR1 MGHRA, CDR2 YSYEKL. CDR3 sequence (DNA): TGCGCCAGCAGCCAAAAAGGGGGAGGAATGAACACTGAAGCTTTCTTT. This sequence encodes CASSQKGGGMNTEAFF.

The genes are TRBV9 and TRBJ2-7; D possibly corresponds to TRBD1 (6 bases). This CDR3 comprises 14 residues. Looked up from germline, CDR1 is SGDLS and CDR2 is YYNGEE. Between the trimmed V and J ends, which lost 4 bases and 3 bases, there was a span of 14 bases. The CDR3 sequence: CASSIRGDDYEQYF. The CDR3 DNA reads TGTGCCAGCAGCATCAGGGGAGACGACTACGAGCAGTACTTC.

This chain links TRBV12-3 or TRBV12-4 with TRBJ2-1, with 10 bases fitting TRBD2. The CDR3 length is 16 residues. The V segment lost 4 bases and the J segment 4 bases; nucleotides outside the gene matches: 7. Here the CDR3 DNA reads TGTGCCAGCAGTTCGAGCGGGGGGGCCAAGTACAATGAGCAGTTCTTC. Translated: CASSSSGGAKYNEQFF.

This chain uses TRBV12-3 or TRBV12-4 with TRBJ2-4; 7 nucleotides align to TRBD1. The CDR3 has 12 amino acids. With V trimmed by 6 bases and J by 7 bases, 3 bases remained unmatched. The CDR3 coding sequence is TGTGCCAGCAGGGGACAGATGAACATTCAGTACTTC. Translated: CASRGQMNIQYF.

This clonotype was observed a few times. The V and J genes are TRBV27 and TRBJ2-3, with D unclear. V was pared by 5 bases and J by 7 bases, with 13 bases between. CDR3 length equals 13 residues. CDR1 and CDR2 (germline): MNHEY, SMNVEV (reference sequence). CDR3 residues: CASSQLNSYTQYF. DNA for the CDR3: TGTGCCAGCAGTCAACTCAACTCCTATACGCAGTATTTT.

This clonotype was seen more than once but under ten times. The V and J genes are TRBV7-2 and TRBJ1-1, with D perhaps matching TRBD1 (5 bases). This CDR3 has 12 amino acids. From germline, CDR1 is SGHTA and CDR2 FQGNSA. V was pared by 3 bases and J by 7 bases, with 9 bases between. Written as DNA, the CDR3 is TGTGCCAGCAGCTTTTCCCAGGGTGAAGCTTTCTTT. Its translation is CASSFSQGEAFF. Complete variable domain (other parts from reference TRBV7-2 and TRBJ1-1): GAGVSQSPSNKVTEKGKDVELRCDPISGHTALYWYRQSLGQGLEFLIYFQGNSAPDKSGLPSDRFSAERTGGSVSTLTIQRTQQEDSAVYLCASSFSQGEAFFGQGTRLTVV.

This chain links TRBV5-1 with TRBJ2-1; D gene uncertain. V lost 7 bases and J 0 bases, leaving 8 bases between the germline ends. The CDR3 spans 13 residues. Germline V gene sequence: CDR1 SGHRS, CDR2 YFSETQ. The CDR3 loop reads CASGWSSYNEQFF. CDR3 bases: TGCGCCAGCGGCTGGAGCTCCTACAATGAGCAGTTCTTC.

This clonotype was observed a handful of times. The chain carries TRBV7-8 and TRBJ1-1; 9 bases match TRBD1. Germline V gene sequence: CDR1 SGHVS, CDR2 FQNEAQ. The V segment lost 5 bases and the J segment 7 bases; nucleotides outside the gene matches: 14. CDR3 size: 16 residues. The CDR3 region has the DNA TGTGCCAGCAGCCTAAAACCGGGACAGGGAGGGGATGAAGCTTTCTTT. This gives the protein CASSLKPGQGGDEAFF.

The chain employs TRBV6-6 and TRBJ1-5, with D perhaps TRBD1 (6 bases). Trimming stripped 8 bases from V and 5 bases from J, with 19 bases between. The CDR3 has 15 amino acids. The germline V gene encodes CDR1 MNHNY and CDR2 SVGAGI (reference sequence). The CDR3 bases are TGTGCCAGCGAAACTTCCCAGGGGAGGCATCAGCCCCAGCATTTT. Protein: CASETSQGRHQPQHF.

The rearrangement joins TRBV20-1 to TRBJ1-1, with 7 bases fitting TRBD1. Trimming at V came to 1 base and at J to 0 bases, leaving 2 bases not matched to a gene. CDR1 DFQATT and CDR2 SNEGSKA come from the germline V gene (reference sequence). The CDR3 sequence is 14 residues long. The CDR3 reads CSARGDRMNTEAFF. The DNA of the CDR3 is TGCAGTGCTAGAGGGGACAGAATGAACACTGAAGCTTTCTTT.

This clonotype was seen just once. This sequence joins TRBV12-3 or TRBV12-4 and TRBJ2-5; D may be TRBD1 (5 bases). The V end was cut by 6 bases, the J end by 11 bases, with 16 bases between. This CDR3 has 12 amino acids. CDR3 residues: CASRGRENEQYF. The DNA of the CDR3 is TGTGCCAGCAGAGGCAGGGAAAATGAGCAGTACTTC.

A few counts support this clonotype. The V and J genes are TRBV7-7 and TRBJ2-1; TRBD2 matches 7 bases. The CDR3 runs to 14 residues. The V and J ends lost 8 bases and 7 bases, in that order; junction bases with no gene match: 11. In germline, CDR1 is SSHAT, CDR2 FNYEAQ (reference sequence). The CDR3 here is CASCLSGAGNEQFF. CDR3 bases: TGTGCCAGCTGCCTCAGCGGGGCTGGGAATGAGCAGTTCTTC. Drawing the rest from reference TRBV7-7 and TRBJ2-1, the complete variable domain is GAGVSQSPRYKVTKRGQDVTLRCDPISSHATLYWYQQALGQGPEFLTYFNYEAQPDKSGLPSDRFSAERPEGSISTLTIQRTEQRDSAMYRCASCLSGAGNEQFFGPGTRLTVL.

This clonotype turned up a few times. The rearrangement uses TRBV6-4 and TRBJ1-1; 7 bases align to TRBD1. CDR1 and CDR2 (germline): MRHNA, SNTAGT. With 3 bases clipped from V and 4 bases from J, the junction kept 5 bases outside the gene matches. CDR3 length: 14 amino acids. CDR3 sequence reads: CASSEVRGSTEAFF. For the CDR3, the DNA is TGTGCCAGCAGTGAAGTCAGGGGGAGCACTGAAGCTTTCTTT.

The table lists this clonotype with many counts. This chain links TRBV24-1 with TRBJ2-3; 8 bases are a match to TRBD1. Looked up from germline, CDR1 is KGHDR and CDR2 is SFDVKD. This CDR3 contains 13 residues. J lost 9 bases, V lost 0 bases, and 1 base had no gene match. In nucleotides, the CDR3 is TGTGCCACCAGTGATTTGGGGGACAGGACGCAGTATTTT. This gives the protein CATSDLGDRTQYF.

CDR3 region: CSALPGQVGDTQYF. The CDR3 region has the DNA TGCAGTGCGCTCCCGGGACAGGTCGGGGATACGCAGTATTTT. This chain uses TRBV20-1 with TRBJ2-3, with 8 bases that match TRBD1. V gave up 6 bases and J gave up 6 bases; unmatched junction bases: 11. The CDR3 length is 14 residues. The germline V gene has CDR1 DFQATT and CDR2 SNEGSKA (reference sequence).

The gene calls are TRBV29-1 and TRBJ2-3; 8 nucleotides match TRBD1. V shed 6 bases and J 1 base; nucleotides not matched to a gene: 6. The CDR3 is 14 residues long. Germline V lookup: CDR1 SQVTM, CDR2 ANQGSEA. This chain's CDR3 is CSVETGAGTDTQYF. CDR3 coding DNA: TGCAGCGTAGAGACAGGGGCGGGCACAGATACGCAGTATTTT.

The gene calls are TRBV12-3 or TRBV12-4 and TRBJ2-1; a weak D match, TRBD1 (5 bases). CDR3 length: 14 residues. V lost 5 bases, J lost 6 bases, and 14 bases lay in between. In DNA, the CDR3 is TGTGCCAGCAGTACTCGACTCAGGGTCAATGAGCAGTTCTTC. As protein: CASSTRLRVNEQFF.

To note about this clonotype: One end of the junction fails to match germline, which may point to a read error. The chain's CDR3 is CAGSSDLNPEAFF. The CDR3 DNA follows: TGTGCCGGCAGCTCGGACCTAAACCCTGAAGCTTTCTTT. V is TRBV11-1 and J is TRBJ1-1, with D unresolved. The germline gives CDR1 SGHAT, CDR2 FQDESV (reference sequence). This CDR3 region has 13 residues.

This CDR3 is CASSPEQGMNTEAFF. In nucleotides, the CDR3 is TGTGCCAGCAGTCCGGAACAGGGGATGAACACTGAAGCTTTCTTT. The chain employs TRBV27 and TRBJ1-1; 7 bases are a match to TRBD1. V trimming: 5 bases; J trimming: 0 bases; junction bases outside the gene matches: 6. The CDR3 runs to 15 residues. The germline V gene has CDR1 MNHEY and CDR2 SMNVEV (reference sequence).

In its sample, this clonotype was seen a few times. The chain has TRBV28 and TRBJ1-5, with D unclear. The CDR3 runs to 17 residues. V lost 6 bases, J lost 4 bases, and 22 bases lay in between. Germline V gene sequence: CDR1 MDHEN, CDR2 SYDVKM. CDR3 residues: CASRTKRLGIGNQPQHF. The CDR3 DNA is TGTGCCAGCAGGACTAAACGACTGGGTATTGGGAATCAGCCCCAGCATTTT. Supplemented by reference TRBV28 and TRBJ1-5, the full variable domain reads DVKVTQSSRYLVKRTGEKVFLECVQDMDHENMFWYRQDPGLGLRLIYFSYDVKMKEKGDIPEGYSVSREKKERFSLILESASTNQTSMYLCASRTKRLGIGNQPQHFGDGTRLSIL.